The clone carrying this T cell receptor beta chain was observed a few times. As yet, its antigen is unknown. The data stem from a study of T cell responses to AZD1222 COVID-19 vaccine. Repertoires were generated with immunoSEQ multiplex PCR, while TCRdb's copy carries only in-frame clones and drops some. This sample has roughly 180,000 clones, with 90% to 95% found just once. Regarding the study as a whole: Baseline testing showed seropositivity in only six or seven AZD1222 recipients. Spike-wide vaccine-associated CD4 TCRs dominated at 160-218 and 743-854. Unmutated variant regions are reportedly the target of nearly half of TCRs that are spike-specific.

CDR3 length: 15 amino acids. V lost 4 bases and J lost 4; bases outside the gene matches: 7. Germline V gives CDR1 MNHEY, CDR2 SVGAGI. The sequence derives from an adult in good health. The specimen comprised peripheral blood, sampled on day 0 of AZD1222 vaccination. This chain connects TRBV6-5 to TRBJ1-2; 9 nucleotides agree with TRBD1. CDR3 nucleotides: TGTGCCAGCAGTTCGCGTCCGGGACAGGGCTATGGCTACACCTTC. Residues: CASSSRPGQGYGYTF.